The 9 T cell receptor beta chains presented below share a single source sample, sequenced in a study of blood T cell repertoires in COVID-19. Using immunoSEQ multiplex PCR, the repertoire was profiled, and TCRdb retains in-frame clones only, with some absent. The data show about 160,000 clones, 80% seen once. The sample comprised PBMCs or T cells enriched from blood (not recorded which). These receptors were taken from a woman between 55 and 75 years old who had recovered from COVID-19.

This chain connects TRBV19 to TRBJ1-2, with a possible D match to TRBD1 (6 bases). V lost 3 bases and J lost 2, with 13 bases in between. From germline, CDR1 is LNHDA and CDR2 SQIVND (reference sequence). This CDR3 has 15 amino acids. Written as DNA, the CDR3 is TGTGCCAGTAGTATGGTCTGGCAGGGGAACTATGGCTACACCTTC. Translating gives CASSMVWQGNYGYTF.

V usage is TRBV19 and J usage is TRBJ1-2; 8 bases agree with TRBD1. The germline V gene has CDR1 LNHDA and CDR2 SQIVND (reference sequence). CDR3 length: 17 amino acids. V shed 7 bases, J shed 2 bases, and the junction held 15 bases outside the gene matches. CDR3 protein: CASTSPPGTGENYGYTF. Written as DNA, the CDR3 is TGTGCCAGTACCAGCCCCCCCGGGACAGGCGAGAACTATGGCTACACCTTC.

This rearrangement joins TRBV2 to TRBJ2-4; the match to TRBD1 covers 10 bases. V lost 5 bases to trimming and J lost 6 bases; unmatched junction nucleotides: 7. The length of the CDR3 is 15 residues. Germline V gene lookup returns CDR1 SNHLY and CDR2 FYNNEI. In DNA form, the CDR3 reads TGTGCCAGCAGTCTCGACAGGGGGCAAGTAAACATTCAGTACTTC. Translating gives CASSLDRGQVNIQYF.

This clone was counted only a few times. The chain is built from TRBV30 and TRBJ1-5, with 8 bases identical to TRBD1. V was pared by 3 bases and J by 4 bases, with 5 bases of the junction left unmatched. The CDR3 has 14 residues. Per the germline V gene, CDR1 is GTSNPN and CDR2 is SVGIG (reference sequence). CDR3 DNA: TGTGCCTGGAGCAGGACAGGGCCTAATCAGCCCCAGCATTTT. Amino acid sequence: CAWSRTGPNQPQHF.

The chain is built from TRBV29-1 and TRBJ1-2; 12 nucleotides agree with TRBD1. V was clipped by 6 bases and J by 8 bases; unmatched bases: 7. Germline V CDR1 and CDR2: SQVTM, ANQGSEA. The CDR3 is 13 amino acids. DNA for the CDR3: TGCAGCGTGGGGGACAGGGGGCTTCGCGGCTACACCTTC. It is translated as CSVGDRGLRGYTF.

The chain's CDR3 is CASRVTGTGSTGELFF. Here the CDR3 DNA reads TGTGCCAGCAGGGTAACCGGGACAGGGAGTACCGGGGAGCTGTTTTTT. The rearrangement joins TRBV7-2 to TRBJ2-2; TRBD1 aligns across 9 bases. The CDR3 sequence is 16 residues long. The V gene end was trimmed by 6 bases and the J gene end by 5 bases; junction bases not matched to a gene: 10. Germline V gene data show CDR1 as SGHTA and CDR2 as FQGNSA.

This CDR3 reads CASSQEIAQNNYGYTF. The CDR3, as DNA: TGTGCCAGCAGCCAAGAAATCGCACAAAATAACTATGGCTACACCTTC. The chain uses TRBV14 and TRBJ1-2; D remains unclear. V lost 0 bases and J lost 1, with 12 bases in between. Germline-derived CDR1 and CDR2 are SGHDN and FVKESK. The CDR3 is 16 amino acids.

The count of this clone is one. The chain joins TRBV2 to TRBJ2-3; the D gene is possibly TRBD2 (5 bases). This CDR3 contains 14 residues. CDR1 and CDR2 (germline): SNHLY, FYNNEI. Trimming removed 4 bases from V and 1 base from J, with 9 bases in between. CDR3 sequence reads: CASSGNGGTDTQYF. The CDR3 DNA sequence: TGTGCCAGCAGTGGGAACGGGGGCACAGATACGCAGTATTTT. The variable domain in full, with the rest retrieved from reference TRBV2 and TRBJ2-3, is EPEVTQTPSHQVTQMGQEVILRCVPISNHLYFYWYRQILGQKVEFLVSFYNNEISEKSEIFDDQFSVERPDGSNFTLKIRSTKLEDSAMYFCASSGNGGTDTQYFGPGTRLTVL.

This clone has ten or more counts. The chain couples TRBV5-6 to TRBJ2-7; the D is unclear. Germline V gene sequence: CDR1 SGHDT, CDR2 YYEEEE. This CDR3 contains 13 residues. The V end lost 2 bases, the J end lost 3 bases, and 9 bases lay between the germline ends. Here the CDR3 DNA reads TGTGCCAGCAGCTTTTACGGTCGCTACGAGCAGTACTTC. Its translation: CASSFYGRYEQYF. The full variable domain, its missing parts supplied by reference TRBV5-6 and TRBJ2-7, is DAGVTQSPTHLIKTRGQQVTLRCSPKSGHDTVSWYQQALGQGPQFIFQYYEEEERQRGNFPDRFSGHQFPNYSSELNVNALLLGDSALYLCASSFYGRYEQYFGPGTRLTVT.